These 30 T cell receptor beta chains were sequenced from one sample in a study of response to subunit inactivated influenza vaccine. TCRdb redid the calling of the RT-PCR reads with MiXCR, one entry per CDR3 protein. The repertoire holds about half a million distinct CDR3 sequences, with roughly 8.2% as singletons. Sample: PBMCs from blood, taken around 25 months after vaccination. The origin of the receptors is a man between 50 and 75 years old who received an inactivated influenza vaccine.

There are a few counts of this clonotype. This chain joins TRBV18 and TRBJ1-4; D gene ambiguous. CDR3 length equals 12 residues. Germline loops: CDR1 KGHSH, CDR2 LQKENI. Trimming left V 2 bases short and J 7 bases short, with 5 bases between. CDR3 DNA: TGTGCCAGCTCACCAAACAGTGAAAAACTGTTTTTT. Translated: CASSPNSEKLFF.

This sequence joins TRBV28 and TRBJ1-2; D possibly corresponds to TRBD1 (5 bases). This CDR3 is built from 14 residues. Trimming cost V 6 bases and J 5 bases, with 16 bases left between them. The V gene's germline CDR1 is MDHEN and CDR2 SYDVKM. The CDR3 here is CASRPGVGGYGYTF. The CDR3 DNA is TGTGCCAGCAGACCGGGGGTTGGGGGTTATGGCTACACCTTC.

The table lists this clonotype with many counts. This chain joins TRBV20-1 and TRBJ2-7; D possibly corresponds to TRBD1 (6 bases). The CDR3 is 11 residues long. V was cut by 5 bases and J by 3 bases, with 8 bases left in between. Germline V gene data show CDR1 as DFQATT and CDR2 as SNEGSKA (reference sequence). CDR3 DNA: TGCAGTGCTGGCAGGGGCTACGAGCAGTACTTC. Amino acid sequence: CSAGRGYEQYF.

The rearrangement links TRBV6-1 to TRBJ1-1; D possibly corresponds to TRBD1 (6 bases). This CDR3 comprises 14 residues. V was shortened by 7 bases and J by 0 bases, with 12 bases between the two germline ends. The germline gives CDR1 MNHNS, CDR2 SASEGT. The DNA of the CDR3 is TGTGCCAGCAATAAACAGGGCATGAACACTGAAGCTTTCTTT. This gives the protein CASNKQGMNTEAFF.

On this clonotype itself: A junction boundary mismatches the germline segment, possibly from a read error. The chain carries TRBV10-3 and TRBJ2-2, with TRBD1 identical over 9 bases. Germline V gives CDR1 ENHRY, CDR2 SYGVKD. This CDR3 spans 16 amino acids. In DNA, the CDR3 is TGTGCCATCAGTGAGTCCGGGACAGGGAACGCCGGGGAGCTGTTTTTT. Amino acid sequence: CAISESGTGNAGELFF.

This chain joins TRBV6-1 and TRBJ2-1, with 7 bases lining up with TRBD1. V was clipped by 6 bases and J by 9 bases; unmatched bases: 11. The CDR3 is 14 residues long. Germline V CDR1 and CDR2: MNHNS, SASEGT. CDR3 amino acids: CASRLRQGMGEQFF. In DNA form, the CDR3 reads TGTGCCAGCAGACTAAGACAGGGAATGGGTGAGCAGTTCTTC.

The chain uses TRBV7-3 and TRBJ2-5; a weak D match, TRBD2 (5 bases). Trimming took 5 bases from V and 3 from J, leaving 10 bases between them. This CDR3 comprises 13 residues. Germline assignment: CDR1 SGHTA and CDR2 FQGTGA. CDR3: CASSPGVKETQYF. Written as DNA, the CDR3 is TGTGCCAGCAGCCCCGGGGTGAAAGAGACCCAGTACTTC.

The chain is built from TRBV7-9 and TRBJ1-1; D remains unclear. Germline-derived CDR1 and CDR2 are SEHNR and FQNEAQ (reference sequence). The CDR3 is 13 amino acids. V lost 4 bases and J 1 base, leaving 7 bases between the germline ends. The CDR3 nucleotides read TGTGCCAGCAGCTCTCAGGAGAACACTGAAGCTTTCTTT. It is translated as CASSSQENTEAFF.

The rearrangement joins TRBV6-2 or TRBV6-3 to TRBJ1-5; 9 positions agree with TRBD1. V shed 6 bases and J 6 bases; nucleotides not matched to a gene: 9. Germline V gene sequence: CDR1 MNHEY, CDR2 SVGEGT. This CDR3 spans 15 amino acids. The CDR3 DNA is TGTGCCAGCAGAAAACAGGGGGCGCTTCGTCAGCCCCAGCATTTT. It yields the protein CASRKQGALRQPQHF.

This clonotype was counted a few times. The chain couples TRBV20-1 to TRBJ2-7; TRBD2 agrees at 9 bases. V gave up 1 base and J gave up 1 base; unmatched junction bases: 5. CDR1 is DFQATT and CDR2 is SNEGSKA in the germline V gene (reference sequence). This CDR3 spans 15 amino acids. Here the CDR3 reads CSARALAGPSYEQYF. Written as DNA, the CDR3 is TGCAGTGCTAGAGCTCTAGCGGGACCTTCCTACGAGCAGTACTTC.

This clonotype came up many times. The rearrangement links TRBV14 to TRBJ1-2, with D perhaps TRBD1 (6 bases). The CDR3 covers 15 residues. Germline V gene data show CDR1 as SGHDN and CDR2 as FVKESK. Trimming stripped 0 bases from V and 4 bases from J, with 12 bases between. The CDR3: CASSQEQGRSYGYTF. CDR3 bases: TGTGCCAGCAGCCAAGAGCAGGGGAGGAGCTATGGCTACACCTTC. The variable domain in full, completed from reference TRBV14 and TRBJ1-2, reads EAGVTQFPSHSVIEKGQTVTLRCDPISGHDNLYWYRRVMGKEIKFLLHFVKESKQDESGMPNNRFLAERTGGTYSTLKVQPAELEDSGVYFCASSQEQGRSYGYTFGSGTRLTVV.

This sequence joins TRBV10-3 and TRBJ2-3, with a possible D match to TRBD2 (5 bases). The V gene's germline CDR1 is ENHRY and CDR2 SYGVKD. This CDR3 region has 14 residues. The ends were cut back, 4 bases at V and 0 bases at J, with 8 bases in the middle. CDR3 in DNA: TGTGCCATCAGTGTTGGCGGGAGCACAGATACGCAGTATTTT. It translates to CAISVGGSTDTQYF.

This clonotype has a handful of counts. The rearrangement uses TRBV7-2 and TRBJ2-7; D possibly corresponds to TRBD1 (6 bases). CDR3 length: 13 residues. Germline lookup yields CDR1 SGHTA and CDR2 FQGNSA. Trimming cost V 4 bases and J 5 bases, with 12 bases left between them. CDR3 residues: CASSSPGTNEQYF. CDR3 sequence (DNA): TGTGCCAGCAGCTCACCCGGGACAAACGAGCAGTACTTC.

The sample holds many counts of this clonotype. Here the CDR3 DNA reads TGCAGTGCTAGAGATCTAGGACTAGCGAGCACAGATACGCAGTATTTT. The encoded protein is CSARDLGLASTDTQYF. The rearrangement uses TRBV20-1 and TRBJ2-3; TRBD2 aligns across 9 bases. The CDR3 runs to 16 residues. Germline lookup yields CDR1 DFQATT and CDR2 SNEGSKA (reference sequence). V was clipped by 0 bases and J by 0 bases; unmatched bases: 4.

This clonotype has at least ten counts. This chain uses TRBV5-4 with TRBJ1-1, with TRBD1 identical over 9 bases. With V trimmed by 4 bases and J by 1 base, 2 bases remained unmatched. Looked up from germline, CDR1 is SGHNT and CDR2 is YYREEE (reference sequence). There are 14 residues in the CDR3. In nucleotides, the CDR3 is TGTGCCAGCAGCCGGGACAGGGCGAACACTGAAGCTTTCTTT. Its translation is CASSRDRANTEAFF.

The chain carries TRBV3-1 and TRBJ2-2; unclear D gene. Deletions cut 1 base from V and 0 bases from J, with 9 bases between. Germline-derived CDR1 and CDR2 are LGHDT and YNNKEL (reference sequence). CDR3 length equals 16 residues. CDR3 residues: CASSQGGIANTGELFF. The CDR3 nucleotides read TGTGCCAGCAGCCAAGGAGGCATAGCGAACACCGGGGAGCTGTTTTTT.

The rearrangement uses TRBV9 and TRBJ2-3; TRBD2 might be the D (5 bases). The CDR3 runs 15 residues. Germline-derived CDR1 and CDR2 are SGDLS and YYNGEE. V lost 4 bases, J lost 0 bases, and 12 bases lay in between. CDR3 DNA: TGTGCCAGCAGCACTAGTCCCTCTAGCACAGATACGCAGTATTTT. This translates into CASSTSPSSTDTQYF. Supplemented by reference TRBV9 and TRBJ2-3, the full variable domain reads DSGVTQTPKHLITATGQRVTLRCSPRSGDLSVYWYQQSLDQGLQFLIQYYNGEERAKGNILERFSAQQFPDLHSELNLSSLELGDSALYFCASSTSPSSTDTQYFGPGTRLTVL.

V is TRBV6-2 or TRBV6-3 and J is TRBJ2-1, with D possibly being TRBD1 or TRBD2 (6 bases each). Trimming removed 6 bases at V and 2 bases at J, with 17 bases between. CDR1 is MNHEY and CDR2 is SVGEGT in the germline V gene. The CDR3 has 16 residues. CDR3: CASRTNLGGPYNEQFF. In nucleotides, the CDR3 is TGTGCCAGCAGAACTAATCTCGGGGGCCCCTACAATGAGCAGTTCTTC.

This rearrangement joins TRBV5-1 to TRBJ2-7; D perhaps matches TRBD2 (5 bases). This CDR3 region has 16 residues. The V gene lost 1 base and the J gene lost 3 bases, with 17 bases spanning the gap. CDR1 is SGHRS, CDR2 YFSETQ, per germline. This chain's CDR3 is CASSLNPDSLNYEQYF. CDR3 in DNA: TGCGCCAGCAGCTTGAACCCGGACTCCTTGAACTACGAGCAGTACTTC.

There are a few counts of this clonotype. This chain joins TRBV6-1 and TRBJ1-2; no reliable D call. Trimming removed 5 bases at V and 5 bases at J, with 12 bases between. The CDR3 consists of 13 residues. Germline V CDR1 and CDR2: MNHNS, SASEGT. In DNA form, the CDR3 reads TGTGCCAGCAGTCTCCGAAACCTTTATGGCTACACCTTC. Translation: CASSLRNLYGYTF.

This clonotype has at least ten counts. V usage is TRBV10-2 and J usage is TRBJ2-2; 9 nucleotides align to TRBD1. The CDR3 extends over 15 amino acids. The germline V gene encodes CDR1 WSHSY and CDR2 SAAADI. The trim removed 6 bases at V and 7 bases at J, leaving 9 bases unmatched. CDR3 amino acids: CASRIQGAKSGELFF. The CDR3 DNA follows: TGCGCCAGCAGAATACAGGGGGCTAAGAGCGGGGAGCTGTTTTTT.

This clonotype was picked up many times. The chain joins TRBV29-1 to TRBJ2-7; D unclear. The CDR3 consists of 14 residues. Per germline, CDR1 SQVTM and CDR2 ANQGSEA. Trimming pared 4 bases from V and 2 bases from J, leaving 15 bases between. The CDR3 DNA reads TGCAGCGTTGTCGGGTGGTCAGTCCCCTACGAGCAGTACTTC. Residues: CSVVGWSVPYEQYF.

The chain employs TRBV20-1 and TRBJ2-1; the D gene is possibly TRBD2 (6 bases). The germline gives CDR1 DFQATT, CDR2 SNEGSKA (reference sequence). Trimming took off 0 bases at V and 4 bases at J, with 13 bases between the two ends. The CDR3 totals 15 residues. CDR3 DNA sequence: TGCAGTGCTAGAGATCTACGGGGGACGTACAATGAGCAGTTCTTC. It yields the protein CSARDLRGTYNEQFF.

This clonotype was detected ten times or more. The V gene is TRBV12-3 or TRBV12-4, the J gene TRBJ1-3, with D possibly TRBD1 on 6 matching bases. V lost 8 bases to trimming and J lost 0 bases, with 14 bases between them. The CDR3 runs 15 residues. The CDR3 loop reads CASGIGGSSGNTIYF. DNA of the CDR3: TGTGCCAGCGGAATAGGGGGTAGCTCTGGAAACACCATATATTTT.

This clonotype was detected only a few times. For the CDR3, the DNA is TGTGCCAGCAGTGGTCGGGGGACTAACTACGAGCAGTACTTC. Its translation is CASSGRGTNYEQYF. The chain combines TRBV25-1 with TRBJ2-7, with TRBD2 identical over 7 bases. The J segment lost 3 bases and the V segment lost 4 bases, leaving 6 bases of the junction unmatched. In germline, CDR1 is MGHDK, CDR2 SYGVNS. This CDR3 is built from 14 residues.

This clonotype occurred a few times. V gene TRBV6-4 combines with J gene TRBJ2-3; D gene unclear. Trimming took 7 bases from V and 3 from J, leaving 11 bases between them. The germline V gene encodes CDR1 MRHNA and CDR2 SNTAGT. The CDR3 is made up of 13 amino acids. The CDR3 here is CASTAGRTDTQYF. CDR3 DNA sequence: TGTGCCAGCACGGCTGGGCGAACAGATACGCAGTATTTT.

This rearrangement joins TRBV15 to TRBJ2-5; 13 nucleotides agree with TRBD2. Trimming at V came to 11 bases and at J to 5 bases, leaving 11 bases not matched to a gene. Per germline, CDR1 LNHNV and CDR2 YYDKDF (reference sequence). The CDR3 loop spans 15 amino acids. The CDR3 spells CAASRLAGGYETQYF. The CDR3, as DNA: TGTGCCGCCTCGAGACTAGCGGGAGGCTATGAGACCCAGTACTTC.

The chain employs TRBV6-2 or TRBV6-3 and TRBJ2-2; 9 bases match TRBD1. From germline, CDR1 is MNHEY and CDR2 SVGEGT. The CDR3 totals 17 residues. The V segment lost 4 bases and the J segment 5 bases; nucleotides outside the gene matches: 11. This chain's CDR3 is CASSSGTGRSGTGELFF. CDR3 nucleotides: TGTGCCAGCAGTTCCGGGACAGGGAGATCGGGGACCGGGGAGCTGTTTTTT.

V gene TRBV12-3 or TRBV12-4 combines with J gene TRBJ2-1; D gene unclear. V lost 4 bases, J lost 1 base, and 20 bases lay in between. The CDR3 extends over 18 amino acids. CDR3 DNA sequence: TGTGCCAGCAGTTCACCCCGGACGACGGGTGTGTCCTACAATGAGCAGTTCTTC. It encodes CASSSPRTTGVSYNEQFF.

The chain employs TRBV11-2 and TRBJ2-1, with D tentatively TRBD1 (5 bases). V was trimmed by 2 bases and J by 2 bases, leaving 10 bases between them. The CDR3 runs to 15 residues. From germline, CDR1 is SGHAT and CDR2 FQNNGV. DNA of the CDR3: TGTGCCAGCAGCTTATCCAGGGAACCCTACAATGAGCAGTTCTTC. Its protein is CASSLSREPYNEQFF.